Below are 4 T cell receptor beta chains sequenced from a single sample in a study of T cell changes during pregnancy in multiple sclerosis. Generated by immunoSEQ multiplex PCR, the TCRdb table keeps only in-frame clones and is missing some. The sample lists around 69,000 clones, 85% to 95% seen once, with less than 2% in the top ten. The material was peripheral blood, obtained in the third trimester of pregnancy. The receptor set was obtained from a female donor in good health, enrolled as a control in a pregnancy study.

This clone was detected only once. V usage is TRBV29-1 and J usage is TRBJ2-7; D is possibly TRBD1 (6 bases). CDR1 is SQVTM and CDR2 is ANQGSEA in the germline V gene. V lost 4 bases and J lost 1, with 14 bases in between. CDR3 length: 14 residues. This CDR3 reads CSVARQEISYEQYF. CDR3 in DNA: TGCAGCGTTGCTAGACAGGAGATTTCCTACGAGCAGTACTTC.

The V gene is TRBV21-1, the J gene TRBJ2-5; TRBD2, as called in the table, went unchecked against the DNA. TRBV21-1 is marked as a pseudogene. The CDR3 is 16 amino acids. CDR3 sequence reads: CASSKRFGGFQETQYF. Here the CDR3 DNA reads TGTGCCAGCAGCAAACGATTCGGAGGGTTCCAAGAGACCCAGTACTTC.

The CDR3 reads CASSLRQSTDTQYF. The CDR3, as DNA: TGTGCCAGCAGCTTACGCCAGAGCACAGATACGCAGTATTTT. The chain uses TRBV7-9 and TRBJ2-3; D ambiguous. The V end was cut by 2 bases, the J end by 0 bases, with 6 bases between. The CDR3 sequence is 14 residues long. CDR1 is SEHNR and CDR2 is FQNEAQ in the germline V gene (reference sequence).

The rearrangement joins TRBV7-3 to TRBJ1-4; 7 bases match TRBD1. The CDR3 extends over 17 amino acids. Germline CDR1 is SGHTA and CDR2 is FQGTGA. The junction had 12 bases not matched to a gene; V was cut back by 2 bases and J by 6 bases. The CDR3 protein is CASSLYPVRQGDEKLFF. CDR3 bases: TGTGCCAGCAGCTTATACCCCGTGCGACAGGGTGATGAAAAACTGTTTTTT.